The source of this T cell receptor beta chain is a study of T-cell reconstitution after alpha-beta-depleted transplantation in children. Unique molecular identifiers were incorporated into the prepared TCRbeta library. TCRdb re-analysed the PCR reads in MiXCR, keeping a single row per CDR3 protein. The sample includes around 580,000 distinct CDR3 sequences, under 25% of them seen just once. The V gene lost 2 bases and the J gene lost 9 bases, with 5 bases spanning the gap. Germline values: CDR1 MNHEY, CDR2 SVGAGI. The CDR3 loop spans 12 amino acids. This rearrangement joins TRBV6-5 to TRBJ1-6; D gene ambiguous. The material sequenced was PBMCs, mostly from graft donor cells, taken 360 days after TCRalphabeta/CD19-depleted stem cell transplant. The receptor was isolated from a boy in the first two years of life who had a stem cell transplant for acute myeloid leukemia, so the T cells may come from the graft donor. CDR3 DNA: TGTGCCAGCAGTTACCGAACTTCACCCCTCCACTTT. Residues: CASSYRTSPLHF.